The clone carrying this TCR beta chain was detected only a few times. Its specificity is not known. This sample was included in a study of identical twins. General study points: Conclusions were based on cross-sectional statistical analysis, without following the same donors.

Germline lookup yields CDR1 DFQATT and CDR2 SNEGSKA (reference sequence). The CDR3 runs 14 residues. The ends were cut back, 5 bases at V and 6 bases at J, with 17 bases in the middle. Using its own MiXCR run on the 5' RACE reads, TCRdb lists one record per CDR3 protein. There are 260,000 or so distinct CDR3 sequences in the sample; around 7.6% occur only once, and under 6% lies in the top ten. These same records also appear under a second study, on yellow fever vaccine responses in identical twins.

The sample was CD8+ T cells sorted from blood. The TCR sequence derives from a young woman in good health. The chain links TRBV20-1 to TRBJ2-1; D ambiguous. The CDR3 region has the DNA TGCAGTGCTGGCGTCGGGCAGTGGGGCAATGAGCAGTTCTTC. This translates into CSAGVGQWGNEQFF.